This paragraph reports one T cell receptor beta chain. Its antigen is still unknown. The data stem from a study of shared clonotypes between healthy human individuals. Across the whole study: Donors had three CD4 naive, three CD4 memory, two CD8 naive and one CD8 memory plate apiece. Study-wide points: Some clonotypes were shared by all four sorted-subset donors, while others were not shared. The non-shared ones had lower generation probabilities than the shared ones.

This was a deep-level run. TCRdb's copy holds only in-frame clones and misses some; the assay was immunoSEQ multiplex PCR. The data show a few million clones, approximately 95% seen once. Trimming took off 2 bases at V and 0 bases at J, with 7 bases between the two ends. CDR3 length equals 14 residues. From germline, CDR1 is MNHNS and CDR2 SASEGT. Recent acute infections and vaccinations were absent in the healthy HIV-negative adult donors. The sequenced material came from naive CD4+ T cells from PBMCs. Documented subset: CD45RA+ positively selected. The chain couples TRBV6-1 to TRBJ1-2; D is unresolved. The clonotype was recovered from a man between 18 and 29 years old in good health. Some clones in this sample may be carry-over from other donors' samples. CDR3 region: CASSENNPNYGYTF. The CDR3 DNA sequence: TGTGCCAGCAGTGAAAACAATCCTAACTATGGCTACACCTTC.